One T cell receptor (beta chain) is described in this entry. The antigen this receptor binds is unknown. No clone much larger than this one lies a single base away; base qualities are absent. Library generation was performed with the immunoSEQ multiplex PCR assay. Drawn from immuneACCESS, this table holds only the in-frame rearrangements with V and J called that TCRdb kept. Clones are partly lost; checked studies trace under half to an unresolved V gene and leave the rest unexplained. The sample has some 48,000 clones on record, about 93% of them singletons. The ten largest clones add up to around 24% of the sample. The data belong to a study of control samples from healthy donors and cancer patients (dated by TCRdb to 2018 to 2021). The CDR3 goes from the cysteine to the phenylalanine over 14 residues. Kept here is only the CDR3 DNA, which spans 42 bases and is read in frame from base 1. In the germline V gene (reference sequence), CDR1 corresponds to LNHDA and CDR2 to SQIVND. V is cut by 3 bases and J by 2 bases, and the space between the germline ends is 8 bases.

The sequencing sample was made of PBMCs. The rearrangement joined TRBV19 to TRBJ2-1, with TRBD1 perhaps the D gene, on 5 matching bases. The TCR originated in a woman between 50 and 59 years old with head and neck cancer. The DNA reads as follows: TGTGCCAGTAGTATCAGGGTGGCCTACAATGAGCAGTTCTTC. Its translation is CASSIRVAYNEQFF.